This T cell receptor beta chain comes out of a study of molecular identifiers for immune sequencing clone quantification (dated by TCRdb to the late 2010s). Notes on the research overall: In a replicate experiment, RNA from roughly 20,000 or 100,000 naive CD8 T cells was split into five aliquots, four of which were sequenced. This methods study benchmarked molecular-identifier clustering-based TCR repertoire sequencing (MIDCIRS) and TCR RNA copy counting, using CD8 T cells to do so. General conclusions and limits of the study: In CMV-specific effector cells, clones with more than 20 RNA copies contained over 97% of molecules, whereas in naive cells such clones contained under 1% of molecules. Modeling estimated about three recovered TCR RNA copies per cell, compared with about 10 by digital PCR, which implies roughly 30% capture efficiency. A single cell's worth of spiked-in Jurkat TCR RNA was reported detectable even among 750,000 to 1,000,000 naive CD8 T cells. Highly expanded clone sizes could be underestimated because identical TCR molecules may share a barcode. The naive libraries included spiked-in Jurkat TCR RNA (around 9 copies' worth), and this Jurkat TCR RNA is not part of the donor repertoire. When barcode sub-clustering was not used, chimeric consensus sequences inflated TCR diversity, with chimeras reaching as high as 47%.

Libraries of naive CD8 T cells were built from anywhere between about 17,000 and 1,000,000 sorted cells, with 10%, 30% or 50% of the purified RNA used. Naive CD8 T cells were FACS-sorted as CD8+CD4-CCR7+CD45RA+ on a BD FACSAria II into RLT Plus buffer. Ten to eleven TCR copies' worth of Jurkat RNA were spiked into roughly 19,000-1,000,000 naive CD8 T cell samples to test detection sensitivity. CD8 T cells were enriched with RosetteSep CD8+ T Cell Enrichment Cocktail and Ficoll-Paque, followed by ACK red cell lysis. Receptor libraries were prepared by PCR. Sequenced using an Illumina HiSeq 4000. Preparation of bulk TCR libraries followed a previously described approach, with the TCR primers listed in Table S5. The Qiagen AllPrep DNA/RNA kit was used to purify total RNA. Before analysis, reads from multiple sequencing runs of one library were combined. The authors' pipeline ran thus. Reads were retained only if an exact TCR constant sequence was present, and the retained reads were trimmed to 150 nt and grouped according to their 12-nt molecular barcodes. Reads within each barcode group were sub-clustered using a 15% Levenshtein threshold, and quality-weighted consensus sequences were constructed for each RNA molecule. Non-functional sequences were removed, as were lower-count sequences one edit away from another. Based on a fit of two negative binomial distributions, barcode sub-clusters having less than 20% of the maximum read count were discarded. TCRdb reprocessed the public reads (quality trimming at Q25 with fastp, clone calling with MiXCR) and kept in-frame beta chains. All rows with the same CDR3 protein become a single entry with the most common DNA and genes. Here the V and J calls rest on TCRdb's processing, not on the authors' analysis. The sample table contains about 640,000 distinct CDR3 sequences; only one count was recorded for 20% of them. The top ten clonotypes cover 0.85% of the sample.

This clonotype was observed many times. The clone's antigen remains unknown. Base-call qualities are not available, and no considerably larger clone is one nucleotide away. At the junction V is shortened by 5 bases and J by 8 bases, with 10 bases in between. The CDR3 numbers 13 residues from cysteine through phenylalanine. The kept DNA is CDR3 alone, 39 bases in frame from the first base. The germline V gene supplies CDR1 MNHEY and CDR2 SVGEGT. Material: naive CD8+ T cells from blood, with Jurkat cell RNA spiked in. The sample's cell subset or site label, in plain terms: FACS-sorted CD8+CD4-CCR7+CD45RA+ naive T cells. The clonotype comes from a human donor in good health. Some libraries in this study had Jurkat cell RNA spiked in. Recombination joined TRBV6-2 or TRBV6-3 with TRBJ1-6; TRBD1 is perhaps the D gene, given 6 matching bases. Here the CDR3 is given as CASSPTGYSPLHF. The sequenced DNA is TGTGCCAGCAGTCCTACAGGGTATTCACCCCTCCACTTT.